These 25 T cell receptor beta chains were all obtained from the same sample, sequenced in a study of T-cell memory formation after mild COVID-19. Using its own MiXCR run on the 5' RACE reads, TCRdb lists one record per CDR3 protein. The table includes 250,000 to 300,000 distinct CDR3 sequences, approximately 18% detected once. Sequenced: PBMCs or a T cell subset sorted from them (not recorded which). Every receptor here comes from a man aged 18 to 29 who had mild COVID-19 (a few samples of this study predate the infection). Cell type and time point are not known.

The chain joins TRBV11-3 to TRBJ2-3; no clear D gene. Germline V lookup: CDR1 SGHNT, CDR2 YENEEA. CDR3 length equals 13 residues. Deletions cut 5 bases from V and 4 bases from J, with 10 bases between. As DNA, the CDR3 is TGTGCCAGCAGCCCAGCTGAAGCAGATACGCAGTATTTT. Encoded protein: CASSPAEADTQYF.

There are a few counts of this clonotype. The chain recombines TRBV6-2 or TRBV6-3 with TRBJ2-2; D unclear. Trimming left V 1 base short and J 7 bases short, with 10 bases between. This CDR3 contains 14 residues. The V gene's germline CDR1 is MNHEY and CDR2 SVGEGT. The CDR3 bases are TGTGCCAGCAGTTACTGGGGTGATGGCGGGGAGCTGTTTTTT. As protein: CASSYWGDGGELFF.

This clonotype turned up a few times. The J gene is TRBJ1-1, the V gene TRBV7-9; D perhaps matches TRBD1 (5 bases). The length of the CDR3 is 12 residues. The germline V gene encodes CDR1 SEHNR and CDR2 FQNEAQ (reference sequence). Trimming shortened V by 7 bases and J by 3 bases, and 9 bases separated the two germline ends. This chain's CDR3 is CASTGVHTEAFF. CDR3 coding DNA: TGTGCCAGCACGGGGGTCCACACTGAAGCTTTCTTT.

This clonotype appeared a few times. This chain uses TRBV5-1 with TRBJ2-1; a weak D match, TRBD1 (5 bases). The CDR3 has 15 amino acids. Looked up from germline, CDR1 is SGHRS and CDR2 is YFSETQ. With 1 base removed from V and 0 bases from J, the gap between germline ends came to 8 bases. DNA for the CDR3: TGCGCCAGCAGCTTGTTACAGGACTCCTACAATGAGCAGTTCTTC. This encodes CASSLLQDSYNEQFF.

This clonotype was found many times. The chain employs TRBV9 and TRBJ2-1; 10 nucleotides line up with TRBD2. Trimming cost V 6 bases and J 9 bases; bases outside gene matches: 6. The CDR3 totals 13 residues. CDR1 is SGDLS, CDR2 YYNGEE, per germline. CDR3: CASTAGGTAEQFF. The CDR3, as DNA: TGTGCCAGCACAGCGGGGGGGACCGCTGAGCAGTTCTTC.

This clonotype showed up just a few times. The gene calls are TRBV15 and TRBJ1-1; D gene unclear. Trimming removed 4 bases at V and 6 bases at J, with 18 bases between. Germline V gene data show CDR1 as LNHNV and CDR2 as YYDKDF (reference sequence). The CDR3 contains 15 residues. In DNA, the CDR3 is TGTGCCACCAGCAAAGTTCGAGGGCCGGGCGCTGAAGCTTTCTTT. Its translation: CATSKVRGPGAEAFF.

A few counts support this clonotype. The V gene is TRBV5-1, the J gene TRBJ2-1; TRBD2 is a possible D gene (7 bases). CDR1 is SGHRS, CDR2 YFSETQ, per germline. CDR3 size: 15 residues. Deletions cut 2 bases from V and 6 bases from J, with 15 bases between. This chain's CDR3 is CASSLWGGARNEQFF. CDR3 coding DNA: TGCGCCAGCAGCTTATGGGGGGGGGCTCGCAATGAGCAGTTCTTC.

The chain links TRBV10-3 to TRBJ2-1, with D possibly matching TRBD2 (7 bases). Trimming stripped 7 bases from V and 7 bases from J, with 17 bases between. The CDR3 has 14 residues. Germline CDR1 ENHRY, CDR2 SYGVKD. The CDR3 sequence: CAITGQGRGNEQFF. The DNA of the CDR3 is TGTGCCATCACGGGGCAGGGGCGGGGGAATGAGCAGTTCTTC.

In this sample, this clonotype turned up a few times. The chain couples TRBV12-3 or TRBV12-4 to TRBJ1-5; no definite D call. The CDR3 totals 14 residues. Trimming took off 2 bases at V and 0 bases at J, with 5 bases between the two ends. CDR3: CASSLLYSNQPQHF. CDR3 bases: TGTGCCAGCAGTTTATTGTATAGCAATCAGCCCCAGCATTTT.

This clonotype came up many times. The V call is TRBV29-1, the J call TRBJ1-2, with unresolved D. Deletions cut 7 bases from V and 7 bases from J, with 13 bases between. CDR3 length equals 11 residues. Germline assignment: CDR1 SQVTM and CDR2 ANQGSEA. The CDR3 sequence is CSALLGGGYTF. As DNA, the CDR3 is TGCAGCGCCCTCTTGGGTGGTGGCTACACCTTC.

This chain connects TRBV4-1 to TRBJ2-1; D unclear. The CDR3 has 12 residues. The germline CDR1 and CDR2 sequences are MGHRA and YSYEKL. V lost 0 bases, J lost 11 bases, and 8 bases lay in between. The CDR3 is CASSQDPPQQFF. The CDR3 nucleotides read TGCGCCAGCAGCCAAGACCCCCCACAGCAGTTCTTC.

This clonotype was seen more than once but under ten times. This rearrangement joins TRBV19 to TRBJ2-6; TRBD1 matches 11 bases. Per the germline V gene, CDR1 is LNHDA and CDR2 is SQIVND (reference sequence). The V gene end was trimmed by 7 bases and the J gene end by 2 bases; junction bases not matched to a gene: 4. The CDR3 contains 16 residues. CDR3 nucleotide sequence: TGTGCCAGTACCCCGGGACAGGGGGCTGGGGCCAACGTCCTGACTTTC. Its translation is CASTPGQGAGANVLTF.

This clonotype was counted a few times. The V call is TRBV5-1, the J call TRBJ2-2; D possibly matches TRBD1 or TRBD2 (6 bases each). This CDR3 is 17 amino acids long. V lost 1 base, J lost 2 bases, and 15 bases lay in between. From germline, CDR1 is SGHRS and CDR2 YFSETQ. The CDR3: CASSLSPPGANTGELFF. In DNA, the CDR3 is TGCGCCAGCAGCTTGTCGCCGCCGGGGGCCAACACCGGGGAGCTGTTTTTT.

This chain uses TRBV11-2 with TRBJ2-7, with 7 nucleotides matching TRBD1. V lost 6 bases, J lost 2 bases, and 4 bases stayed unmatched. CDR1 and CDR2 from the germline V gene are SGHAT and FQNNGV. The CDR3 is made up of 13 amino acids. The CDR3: CASRQGPAYEQYF. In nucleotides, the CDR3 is TGTGCCAGCAGACAGGGGCCAGCCTACGAGCAGTACTTC.

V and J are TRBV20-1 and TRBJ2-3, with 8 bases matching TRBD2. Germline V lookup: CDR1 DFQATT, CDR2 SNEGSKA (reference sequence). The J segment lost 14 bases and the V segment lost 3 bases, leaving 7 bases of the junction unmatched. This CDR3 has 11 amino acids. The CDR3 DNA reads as TGCAGTGCTAGTTTTAGCGGGGTCCCGTATTTT. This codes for CSASFSGVPYF.

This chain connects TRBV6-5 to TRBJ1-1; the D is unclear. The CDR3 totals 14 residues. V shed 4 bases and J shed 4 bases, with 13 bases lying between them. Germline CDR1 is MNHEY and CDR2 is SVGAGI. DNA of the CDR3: TGTGCCAGCAGTTTACAAGACAAGTTCACTGAAGCTTTCTTT. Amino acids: CASSLQDKFTEAFF.

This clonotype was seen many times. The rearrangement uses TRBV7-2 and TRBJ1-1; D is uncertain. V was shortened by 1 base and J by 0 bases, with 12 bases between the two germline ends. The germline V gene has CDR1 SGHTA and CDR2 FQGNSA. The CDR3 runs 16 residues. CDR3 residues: CASSLGGLLLNTEAFF. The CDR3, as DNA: TGTGCCAGCAGCTTAGGAGGACTCCTCTTGAACACTGAAGCTTTCTTT. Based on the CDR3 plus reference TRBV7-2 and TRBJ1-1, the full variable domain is GAGVSQSPSNKVTEKGKDVELRCDPISGHTALYWYRQSLGQGLEFLIYFQGNSAPDKSGLPSDRFSAERTGGSVSTLTIQRTQQEDSAVYLCASSLGGLLLNTEAFFGQGTRLTVV.

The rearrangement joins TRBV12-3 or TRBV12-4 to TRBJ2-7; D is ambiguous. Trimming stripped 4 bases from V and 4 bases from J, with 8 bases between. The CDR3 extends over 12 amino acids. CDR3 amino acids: CASSSRLYEQYF. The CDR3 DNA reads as TGTGCCAGCAGTTCCCGCCTATACGAGCAGTACTTC.

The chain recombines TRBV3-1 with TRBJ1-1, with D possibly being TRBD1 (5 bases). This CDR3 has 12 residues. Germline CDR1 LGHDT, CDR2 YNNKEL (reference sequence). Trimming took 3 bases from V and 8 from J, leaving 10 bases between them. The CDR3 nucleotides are TGTGCCAGCAGCCACGACAGTCAAGAAGCTTTCTTT. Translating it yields CASSHDSQEAFF.

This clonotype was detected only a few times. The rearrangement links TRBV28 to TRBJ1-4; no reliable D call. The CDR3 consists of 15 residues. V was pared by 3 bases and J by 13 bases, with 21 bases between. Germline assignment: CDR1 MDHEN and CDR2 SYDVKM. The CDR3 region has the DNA TGTGCCAGCAGTTTGGCAGGTACATCGGGAGGGCTACTGTTTTTT. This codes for CASSLAGTSGGLLFF.

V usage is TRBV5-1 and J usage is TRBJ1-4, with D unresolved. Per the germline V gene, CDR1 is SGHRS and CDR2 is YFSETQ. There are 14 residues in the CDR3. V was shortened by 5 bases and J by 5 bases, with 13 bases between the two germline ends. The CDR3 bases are TGCGCCAGCAGGATGACAAGCCTGAATGAAAAACTGTTTTTT. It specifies CASRMTSLNEKLFF. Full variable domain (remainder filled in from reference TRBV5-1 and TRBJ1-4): KAGVTQTPRYLIKTRGQQVTLSCSPISGHRSVSWYQQTPGQGLQFLFEYFSETQRNKGNFPGRFSGRQFSNSRSEMNVSTLELGDSALYLCASRMTSLNEKLFFGSGTQLSVL.

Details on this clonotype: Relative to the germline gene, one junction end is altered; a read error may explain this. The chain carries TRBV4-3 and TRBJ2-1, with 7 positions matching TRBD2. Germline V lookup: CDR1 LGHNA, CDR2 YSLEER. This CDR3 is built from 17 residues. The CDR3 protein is CARSPDVGGFSYNEQFF. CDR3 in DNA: TGCGCCAGGAGCCCCGACGTGGGGGGGTTCTCCTACAATGAGCAGTTCTTC.

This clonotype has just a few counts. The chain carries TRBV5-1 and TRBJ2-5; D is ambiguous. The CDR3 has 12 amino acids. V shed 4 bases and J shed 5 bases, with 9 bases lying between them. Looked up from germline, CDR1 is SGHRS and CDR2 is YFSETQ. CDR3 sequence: CASSPQQETQYF. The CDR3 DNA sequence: TGCGCCAGCAGCCCGCAGCAGGAGACCCAGTACTTC.

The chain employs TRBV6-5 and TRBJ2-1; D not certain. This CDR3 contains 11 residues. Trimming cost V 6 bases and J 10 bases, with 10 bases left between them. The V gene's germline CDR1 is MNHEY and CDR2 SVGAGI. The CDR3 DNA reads TGTGCCAGCAGCTCATACTACGAGCAGTTCTTC. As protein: CASSSYYEQFF.

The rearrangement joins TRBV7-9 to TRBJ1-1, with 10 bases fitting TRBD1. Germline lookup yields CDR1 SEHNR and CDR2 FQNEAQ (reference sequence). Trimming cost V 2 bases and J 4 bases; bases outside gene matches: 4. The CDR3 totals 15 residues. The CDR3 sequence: CASSLRGQGRTEAFF. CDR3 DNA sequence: TGTGCCAGCAGCTTAAGGGGACAGGGGCGCACTGAAGCTTTCTTT.